The next 10 T cell receptor beta chains were all read from a single sample in a study of CD8 T cells in Susac syndrome. RNA totalling about 0.45 to 1 ug underwent reverse transcription with random hexamers. Each CDR3 protein is one row after TCRdb ran MiXCR on the immunoSEQ multiplex PCR reads. Of about 200,000 distinct CDR3 sequences listed, 90% to 95% are singletons. The specimen sequenced was CD8+ T cells from PBMCs. Every receptor here comes from a human donor with multiple sclerosis.

The chain couples TRBV5-1 to TRBJ2-7; D is undetermined. The germline CDR1 and CDR2 sequences are SGHRS and YFSETQ. V lost 0 bases to trimming and J lost 3 bases, with 7 bases between them. This CDR3 contains 13 residues. CDR3 sequence (DNA): TGCGCCAGCAGCTTGGGCGAGCTCTACGAGCAGTACTTC. It translates to CASSLGELYEQYF.

This chain uses TRBV12-3 or TRBV12-4 with TRBJ2-3, with 7 bases aligning to TRBD1. V lost 3 bases and J lost 7; bases outside the gene matches: 7. The CDR3 has 14 amino acids. CDR3 region: CASSLGTEQNTQYF. The CDR3 nucleotides are TGTGCCAGCAGTTTGGGGACAGAACAGAATACGCAGTATTTT.

The chain combines TRBV6-5 with TRBJ1-5; no firm D call. The CDR3 length is 15 residues. V was trimmed by 1 base and J by 5 bases, leaving 12 bases between them. Germline assignment: CDR1 MNHEY and CDR2 SVGAGI. In DNA, the CDR3 is TGTGCCAGCAGTTACTACCCCCAGACGGATCAGCCCCAGCATTTT. Its protein is CASSYYPQTDQPQHF.

The chain couples TRBV6-1 to TRBJ2-3; D gene ambiguous. The CDR3 is 16 residues long. From germline, CDR1 is MNHNS and CDR2 SASEGT. With 1 base removed from V and 6 bases from J, the gap between germline ends came to 17 bases. CDR3 sequence: CASSEEGRAFADTQYF. CDR3 nucleotides: TGTGCCAGCAGTGAAGAAGGACGGGCTTTCGCGGATACGCAGTATTTT.

This sequence joins TRBV19 and TRBJ2-3; weak D call: TRBD2 (5 bases). This CDR3 has 14 amino acids. CDR1 and CDR2 (germline): LNHDA, SQIVND (reference sequence). V lost 7 bases and J 1 base, leaving 12 bases between the germline ends. CDR3 residues: CASNDHGGTDTQYF. The CDR3 DNA reads as TGTGCCAGTAACGATCACGGGGGCACAGATACGCAGTATTTT.

The chain employs TRBV4-1 and TRBJ2-4; possible D gene TRBD1, 6 bases. V was cut by 0 bases and J by 14 bases, with 17 bases left in between. Germline CDR1 MGHRA, CDR2 YSYEKL. The CDR3 extends over 14 amino acids. CDR3 coding DNA: TGCGCCAGCAGCCAAGAAAGCCCCAGGGGTTCTGAGTACTTC. This sequence encodes CASSQESPRGSEYF.

V is TRBV6-5 and J is TRBJ2-1, with 10 positions matching TRBD2. J gave up 8 bases and V 7 bases, and 8 bases lay outside the gene matches. The germline CDR1 and CDR2 sequences are MNHEY and SVGAGI. The CDR3 is made up of 14 amino acids. In DNA, the CDR3 is TGTGCCAGCACCAAAGCGGGAGGGGTAGATGAGCAGTTCTTC. This sequence encodes CASTKAGGVDEQFF.

This rearrangement joins TRBV6-2 or TRBV6-3 to TRBJ1-2; tentative D call: TRBD1 (5 bases). CDR1 and CDR2 (germline): MNHEY, SVGEGT. V was pared by 7 bases and J by 3 bases, with 12 bases between. This CDR3 has 13 amino acids. CDR3 sequence reads: CASTLGRDYGYTF. Written as DNA, the CDR3 is TGTGCCAGCACCTTGGGCAGGGACTATGGCTACACCTTC.

The chain is built from TRBV4-1 and TRBJ1-2; 8 bases line up with TRBD1. Germline assignment: CDR1 MGHRA and CDR2 YSYEKL. This CDR3 contains 15 residues. J lost 4 bases, V lost 0 bases, and 4 bases had no gene match. The CDR3 here is CASSQEDRGTYGYTF. In DNA, the CDR3 is TGCGCCAGCAGCCAAGAAGACAGGGGAACCTATGGCTACACCTTC.

The V call is TRBV7-9, the J call TRBJ1-1; TRBD1 is a possible D gene (5 bases). Germline assignment: CDR1 SEHNR and CDR2 FQNEAQ (reference sequence). The CDR3 has 14 residues. Trimming stripped 3 bases from V and 3 bases from J, with 11 bases between. The CDR3 nucleotides are TGTGCCAGCAGCTTGAGAGGGGATGACACTGAAGCTTTCTTT. Amino acid sequence: CASSLRGDDTEAFF.